This T cell receptor (beta chain) was documented in a study of T cell responses to AZD1222 COVID-19 vaccine. Profiled with immunoSEQ multiplex PCR; TCRdb holds only in-frame clones, not every one. There are about 120,000 clones in the sample; under 90% occur only once, and 5.5% to 7% lies in the top ten. V dropped 4 bases and J dropped 3 bases, with 19 bases sitting between them. The V gene's germline CDR1 is MGHRA and CDR2 YSYEKL. The CDR3 consists of 16 residues. This chain links TRBV4-1 with TRBJ2-7; no firm D call. Sequencing used peripheral blood, obtained on day 0 of AZD1222 vaccination. The sequence derives from an adult in good health. DNA for the CDR3: TGCGCCAGCAGCCCGCTTTGGGGTCAGGTTTTCTACGAGCAGTACTTC. Its translation: CASSPLWGQVFYEQYF.